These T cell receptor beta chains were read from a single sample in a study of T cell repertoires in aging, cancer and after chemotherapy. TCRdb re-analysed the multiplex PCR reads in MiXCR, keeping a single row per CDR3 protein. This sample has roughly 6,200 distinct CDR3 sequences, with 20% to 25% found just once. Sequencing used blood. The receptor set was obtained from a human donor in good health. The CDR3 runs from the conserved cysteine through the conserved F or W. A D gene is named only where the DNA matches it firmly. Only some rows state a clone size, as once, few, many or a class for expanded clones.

CDR3 protein: CASSLVLRQGGRNTEAFF
CDR3 DNA: TGTGCCAGCAGCTTGGTTTTGAGGCAGGGGGGGCGGAACACTGAAGCTTTCTTT
D gene: TRBD1
V gene: TRBV5-6
J gene: TRBJ1-1
clone size: medium-sized

CDR3 protein: CAWGKTGADEQYF
CDR3 DNA: TGTGCCTGGGGGAAGACAGGGGCGGACGAGCAGTACTTC
D gene: TRBD1
V gene: TRBV30
J gene: TRBJ2-7
clone size: medium-sized

CDR3 protein: CASSKYDPFTNTQYF
CDR3 DNA: TGTGCCAGCAGCAAATACGACCCTTTCACAAATACGCAGTATTTT
D gene: -
V gene: TRBV21-1
J gene: TRBJ2-3
clone size: -

CDR3 protein: CASSWTGSTEAFF
CDR3 DNA: TGTGCCAGCAGTTGGACAGGGAGCACTGAAGCTTTCTTT
D gene: TRBD1
V gene: TRBV6-2/TRBV6-3
J gene: TRBJ1-1
clone size: medium-sized

CDR3 protein: CASSPTGYEQYF
CDR3 DNA: TGTGCCAGCAGTCCCACAGGCTACGAGCAGTACTTC
D gene: -
V gene: TRBV12-3/TRBV12-4
J gene: TRBJ2-7
clone size: -

CDR3 protein: CATSSPETGDQETQYF
CDR3 DNA: TGTGCCACCAGCAGTCCGGAGACAGGGGACCAAGAGACCCAGTACTTC
D gene: TRBD1
V gene: TRBV15
J gene: TRBJ2-5
clone size: many

CDR3 protein: CAPGGNTEAFF
CDR3 DNA: TGCGCCCCAGGGGGGAACACTGAAGCTTTCTTT
D gene: TRBD1
V gene: TRBV23-1
J gene: TRBJ1-1
clone size: -

CDR3 protein: CASSIALGQGTWTIYF
CDR3 DNA: TGTGCCAGTAGTATCGCCCTGGGACAGGGGACTTGGACCATATATTTT
D gene: TRBD1
V gene: TRBV19
J gene: TRBJ1-3
clone size: medium-sized

CDR3 protein: CASSQGREGDTEAFF
CDR3 DNA: TGCGCCAGCAGCCAAGGGAGGGAAGGAGACACTGAAGCTTTCTTT
D gene: -
V gene: TRBV4-3
J gene: TRBJ1-1
clone size: -

CDR3 protein: CASSPGTGSSPLHF
CDR3 DNA: TGTGCCAGCAGCCCGGGGACAGGGTCTTCACCCCTCCACTTT
D gene: TRBD1
V gene: TRBV5-6
J gene: TRBJ1-6
clone size: -

CDR3 protein: CASSAATGNQPQHF
CDR3 DNA: TGTGCCAGCAGTGCAGCTACGGGCAATCAGCCCCAGCATTTT
D gene: -
V gene: TRBV6-1
J gene: TRBJ1-5
clone size: medium-sized

CDR3 protein: CASSTLADEQFF
CDR3 DNA: TGTGCCAGTAGTACCTTAGCGGATGAGCAGTTCTTC
D gene: -
V gene: TRBV19
J gene: TRBJ2-1
clone size: medium-sized

CDR3 protein: CASSWGDRSGRTEAFF
CDR3 DNA: TGCGCCAGCAGCTGGGGGGACAGGAGTGGACGCACTGAAGCTTTCTTT
D gene: TRBD1
V gene: TRBV5-1
J gene: TRBJ1-1
clone size: -